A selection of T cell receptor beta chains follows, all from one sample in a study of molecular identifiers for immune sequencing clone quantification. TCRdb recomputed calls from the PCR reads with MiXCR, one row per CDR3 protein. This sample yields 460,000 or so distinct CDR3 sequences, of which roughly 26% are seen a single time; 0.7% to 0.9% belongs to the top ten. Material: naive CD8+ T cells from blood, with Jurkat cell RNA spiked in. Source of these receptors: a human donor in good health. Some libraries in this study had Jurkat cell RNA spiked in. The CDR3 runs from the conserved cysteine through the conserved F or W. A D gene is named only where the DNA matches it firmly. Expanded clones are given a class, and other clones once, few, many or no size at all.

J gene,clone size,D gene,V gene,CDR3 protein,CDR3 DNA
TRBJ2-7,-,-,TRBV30,CAWDPGSGYEQYF,TGTGCCTGGGACCCGGGGAGCGGCTACGAGCAGTACTTC
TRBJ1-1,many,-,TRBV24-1,CATSDGAEAFF,TGTGCCACCAGTGATGGGGCTGAAGCTTTCTTT
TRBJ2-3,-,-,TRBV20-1,CSARDPRRTDLRYTDTQYF,TGCAGTGCTAGAGACCCAAGGCGGACCGACCTTAGGTACACAGATACGCAGTATTTT
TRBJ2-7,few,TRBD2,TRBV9,CASSVWSSGAYEQYF,TGTGCCAGCAGCGTGTGGTCTAGCGGGGCCTACGAGCAGTACTTC
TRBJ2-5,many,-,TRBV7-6,CASSFAGLPAQETQYF,TGTGCCAGCAGCTTTGCCGGGTTGCCGGCACAAGAGACCCAGTACTTC
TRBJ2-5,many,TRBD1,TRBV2,CASSEWQGEETQYF,TGTGCCAGCAGTGAATGGCAGGGGGAGGAGACCCAGTACTTC
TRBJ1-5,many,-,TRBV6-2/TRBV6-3,CASNARGYDNQPQHF,TGTGCCAGCAATGCAAGGGGCTATGACAATCAGCCCCAGCATTTT
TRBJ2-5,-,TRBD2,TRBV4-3,CASSQGPGDYPQETQYF,TGCGCCAGCAGCCAAGGACCCGGGGACTACCCACAAGAGACCCAGTACTTC
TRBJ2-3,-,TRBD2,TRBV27,CASSPRTSAPDTQYF,TGTGCCAGCAGTCCCCGGACTAGCGCTCCAGATACGCAGTATTTT
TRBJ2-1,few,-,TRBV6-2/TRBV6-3,CASGLVEQFF,TGTGCCAGCGGATTGGTGGAGCAGTTCTTC
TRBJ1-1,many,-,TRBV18,CASSGPINTEAFF,TGTGCCAGCTCGGGTCCTATCAATACTGAAGCTTTCTTT
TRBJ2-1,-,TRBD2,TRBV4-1,CASSQGTSPYNEQFF,TGCGCCAGCAGCCAAGGGACTAGTCCCTACAATGAGCAGTTCTTC
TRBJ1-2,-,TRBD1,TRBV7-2,CASRERDRENGYTF,TGTGCCAGCAGGGAACGGGACAGGGAGAATGGCTACACCTTC
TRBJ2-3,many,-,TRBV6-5,CASSHTSTDTQYF,TGTGCCAGCAGCCACACTAGCACAGATACGCAGTATTTT
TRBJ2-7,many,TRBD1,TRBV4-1,CATGWDRGYEQYF,TGCGCCACTGGGTGGGACAGGGGCTACGAGCAGTACTTC
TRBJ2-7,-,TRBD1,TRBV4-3,CASSQGSGQVYEQYF,TGCGCCAGCAGCCAAGGTTCGGGACAGGTCTACGAGCAGTACTTC
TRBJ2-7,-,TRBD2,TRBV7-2,CASSFQLAISGSGYEQYF,TGTGCCAGCAGCTTCCAACTAGCGATTAGCGGGAGTGGGTACGAGCAGTACTTC
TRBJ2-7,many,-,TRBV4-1,CASSSALGYEQYF,TGCGCCAGCAGCTCCGCTTTGGGGTACGAGCAGTACTTC
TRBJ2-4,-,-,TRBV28,CASSLGGSINIQYF,TGTGCCAGCAGCTTGGGGGGTTCCATTAACATTCAGTACTTC
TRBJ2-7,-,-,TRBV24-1,CATSETGTEQYF,TGTGCCACCAGTGAAACCGGGACTGAGCAGTACTTC
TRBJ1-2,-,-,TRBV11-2,CASSLAGGGPFYGYTF,TGTGCCAGCAGCTTAGCCGGGGGCGGGCCCTTTTATGGCTACACCTTC
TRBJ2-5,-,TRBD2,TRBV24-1,CAIGTSGKETQYF,TGTGCCATAGGGACTAGCGGGAAAGAGACCCAGTACTTC
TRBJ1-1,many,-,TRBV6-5,CASSSGLLNTEAFF,TGTGCCAGCAGTTCCGGACTTCTTAACACTGAAGCTTTCTTT
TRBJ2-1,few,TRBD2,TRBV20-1,CSARTASGSSYNEQFF,TGCAGTGCTAGGACCGCTAGCGGGAGCTCCTACAATGAGCAGTTCTTC
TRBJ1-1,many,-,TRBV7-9,CASSLGGLNTEAFF,TGTGCCAGCAGCTTAGGTGGCCTGAACACTGAAGCTTTCTTT
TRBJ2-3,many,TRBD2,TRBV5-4,CASSYAGTSGGGEDTQYF,TGTGCCAGCAGCTACGCCGGGACTAGCGGGGGGGGCGAAGATACGCAGTATTTT
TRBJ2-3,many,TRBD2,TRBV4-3,CASSPIAGSTDTQYF,TGCGCCAGCAGCCCCATAGCGGGGAGCACAGATACGCAGTATTTT
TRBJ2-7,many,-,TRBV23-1,CASSQYRPELYEQYF,TGCGCCAGCAGTCAATATCGGCCGGAACTCTACGAGCAGTACTTC
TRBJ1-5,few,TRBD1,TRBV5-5,CASSADRGWQPQHF,TGTGCCAGCAGCGCGGACAGGGGATGGCAGCCCCAGCATTTT
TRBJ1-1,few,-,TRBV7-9,CASSLVNLVEAFF,TGTGCCAGCAGCTTAGTTAACCTAGTGGAAGCTTTCTTT
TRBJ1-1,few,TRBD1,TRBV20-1,CSARVRGLNTEAFF,TGCAGTGCTAGAGTCAGGGGGCTGAACACTGAAGCTTTCTTT
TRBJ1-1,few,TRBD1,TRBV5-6,CASSLGQGSMNTEAFF,TGTGCCAGCAGCTTAGGACAGGGGTCCATGAACACTGAAGCTTTCTTT
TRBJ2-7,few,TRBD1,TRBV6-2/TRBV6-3,CATHQGQGYEQYF,TGTGCCACCCACCAGGGACAGGGCTACGAGCAGTACTTC
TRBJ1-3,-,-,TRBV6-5,CASSYPWEDQGNTIYF,TGTGCCAGCAGTTACCCCTGGGAGGATCAAGGAAACACCATATATTTT
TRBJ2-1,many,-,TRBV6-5,CASSYVGDYNEQFF,TGTGCCAGCAGTTACGTCGGCGACTACAATGAGCAGTTCTTC
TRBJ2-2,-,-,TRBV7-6,CASSFTENTGELFF,TGTGCCAGCAGCTTTACAGAGAACACCGGGGAGCTGTTTTTT
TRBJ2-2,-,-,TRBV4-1,CASSQDEGGELFF,TGCGCCAGCAGCCAAGATGAGGGCGGGGAGCTGTTTTTT